A selection of T cell receptor beta chains follows, all from one sample in a study of PD-1 blockade in mismatch repair-deficient tumors. Generated by immunoSEQ multiplex PCR, the TCRdb table keeps only in-frame clones and is missing some. The repertoire holds 100,000 to 150,000 clones, with roughly nine tenths as singletons. The input for sequencing was peripheral blood, taken 44 weeks after starting pembrolizumab. The receptors come from an adult with mismatch repair-deficient cancer. Both conserved end residues are part of each CDR3. D genes are given only for firm matches. The size field is filled for only some rows; it gives once, few, many or a size class.

NA	TRBV19	TRBJ2-7	TRBD2	TGTGCCAGTAGTATAGTACCTTCTAGCGGGAGTTCCTACGAGCAGTACTTC	CASSIVPSSGSSYEQYF
NA	TRBV5-1	TRBJ2-3	NA	TGCGCCAGCACCTTGGGGGGAGGAGATACGCAGTATTTT	CASTLGGGDTQYF
NA	TRBV2	TRBJ2-2	NA	TGTGCCAGCACGTGGCAGAACACCGGGGAGCTGTTTTTT	CASTWQNTGELFF
once	TRBV11-2	TRBJ2-1	NA	TGTGCCAGCAGCGTACACCGGGACACACACAATGAGCAGTTCTTC	CASSVHRDTHNEQFF
NA	TRBV5-6	TRBJ2-3	NA	TGTGCCAGCAGCTCGAGTAGCGGAGATACGCAGTATTTT	CASSSSSGDTQYF
NA	TRBV4-1	TRBJ2-7	NA	TGCGCCAGCAGCCAACGTCTCAGGGACTACGAGCAGTACTTC	CASSQRLRDYEQYF
NA	TRBV28	TRBJ1-5	NA	TGTGCCAGCAGTTTGGCAGGGCTCAATCAGCCCCAGCATTTT	CASSLAGLNQPQHF
NA	TRBV15	TRBJ2-5	TRBD1	TGTGCCACCAGCAGAGTGGGACAGCAAGAGACCCAGTACTTC	CATSRVGQQETQYF
NA	TRBV15	TRBJ2-2	TRBD2	TGTGCCACCAGGAGAACCGGACTAGCGGGAGGATCCACCGGGGAGCTGTTTTTT	CATRRTGLAGGSTGELFF
NA	TRBV28	TRBJ2-1	TRBD2	TGTGCCAGCAGTTTACCCGGGACTAGCGCAGACAATGAGCAGTTCTTC	CASSLPGTSADNEQFF
few	TRBV5-4	TRBJ1-2	NA	TGTGCCAGCAGCTTGGAGGCGAACTATGGCTACACCTTC	CASSLEANYGYTF
few	TRBV28	TRBJ2-7	NA	TGTGCCAGCAGTTTGGGTGGAAAGCAGTACTTC	CASSLGGKQYF
NA	TRBV18	TRBJ2-6	NA	TGTGCCAGCTCACTTGGGGCCAACGTCCTGACTTTC	CASSLGANVLTF
NA	TRBV5-1	TRBJ1-2	NA	TGCGCCAGCAGCTTGAGCCCAGGGAGAAGCTATGGCTACACCTTC	CASSLSPGRSYGYTF
NA	TRBV7-6	TRBJ2-7	NA	TGTGCCAGCAGCTTGGGTGGCAGTACCTACGAGCAGTACTTC	CASSLGGSTYEQYF
NA	TRBV25-1	TRBJ1-2	NA	TGTGCCAGCAGTACCGGGACCTATGGCTACACCTTC	CASSTGTYGYTF
NA	TRBV7-9	TRBJ1-4	NA	TGTGCCAGCTCCACCCCCGAGGCGCTGGGGGAAAAACTGTTTTTT	CASSTPEALGEKLFF
NA	TRBV27	TRBJ2-7	TRBD1	TGTGCCAGCAGTTCCCCCCGGGACAGGGGATACGAGCAGTACTTC	CASSSPRDRGYEQYF
NA	TRBV5-1	TRBJ2-1	NA	TGCGCCAGCAGCTTAGTAGGGGATGAGCAGTTCTTC	CASSLVGDEQFF
NA	TRBV4-3	TRBJ2-7	TRBD1	TGCGCCAGCAGCCAAGAACCCGGGACAGGGGGCTACGAGCAGTACTTC	CASSQEPGTGGYEQYF
NA	TRBV9	TRBJ2-5	TRBD1	TGTGCCAGCAGCGGAGGGACAGCCACAAAAAGACAAGAGACCCAGTACTTC	CASSGGTATKRQETQYF
NA	TRBV18	TRBJ2-7	NA	TGTGCCAGCTCACCCCGGGGGTGGGAGCAGTACTTC	CASSPRGWEQYF
NA	TRBV2	TRBJ1-5	NA	TGTGCCAGCGACCGCGGCAGCTCCAATCAGCCCCAGCATTTT	CASDRGSSNQPQHF
NA	TRBV6-6	TRBJ2-5	NA	TGTGCCAGCAGGGTAGGGGTGGAACAGACCCAGTACTTC	CASRVGVEQTQYF
NA	TRBV11-2	TRBJ1-4	TRBD1	TGTGCCAGCAGCAGAGGGGGCACACAGGGTGAAAAACTGTTTTTT	CASSRGGTQGEKLFF
NA	TRBV21-1	TRBJ2-4	NA	TGTGCCAGCAGCAAAGGGTACATCGTCATTCAGTACTTC	CASSKGYIVIQYF
NA	TRBV27	TRBJ1-5	NA	TGTGCCAGCGGGCGGACTCCGGCTCAGCCCCAGCATTTT	CASGRTPAQPQHF
NA	TRBV20-1	TRBJ1-2	NA	TGCAGTGCTTCCGGCCGGGATGGCTACACCTTC	CSASGRDGYTF
few	TRBV27	TRBJ2-7	TRBD1	TGTGCCAGCAGCCTAGGGGGCCCCTACGAGCAGTACTTC	CASSLGGPYEQYF
NA	TRBV13	TRBJ2-7	TRBD1	TGTGCCAGCAGCACAGGACAGGATCCCACCTACGAGCAGTACTTC	CASSTGQDPTYEQYF
NA	TRBV4-1	TRBJ2-1	NA	TGCGCCAGCAGCCTCTATGTGGGTAATCAGCAGTTCTTC	CASSLYVGNQQFF
NA	TRBV6-7	TRBJ2-1	TRBD2	TGTGCCAGCAGCCGGGGGGGGACTAGCGGGAGGGTCGAGACGTCCTACAATGAGCAGTTCTTC	CASSRGGTSGRVETSYNEQFF
NA	TRBV29-1	TRBJ1-1	NA	TGCAGCGTTGACAGGACCACTGAAGCTTTCTTT	CSVDRTTEAFF
NA	TRBV9	TRBJ2-7	NA	TGTGCCAGCAGCGTAGGGCAGGTCGCGACCTACGAGCAGTACTTC	CASSVGQVATYEQYF
NA	TRBV30	TRBJ2-7	TRBD1	TGTGCCTGGAGCACGGGACAGGGGTACGAGCAGTACTTC	CAWSTGQGYEQYF
NA	TRBV5-4	TRBJ2-7	TRBD1	TGTGCCAGCGGCCGACAGGGGAGCTACGAGCAGTACTTC	CASGRQGSYEQYF
NA	TRBV12-5	TRBJ2-1	TRBD2	TGTGCTAGTGGTTTGGTCCTTTGGGCTAGCGGGCGGAACAATGAGCAGTTCTTC	CASGLVLWASGRNNEQFF
NA	TRBV5-4	TRBJ2-3	TRBD1	TGTGCCAGCAGCTTAAGGACAGGGGGTCACGGTGATACGCAGTATTTT	CASSLRTGGHGDTQYF
NA	TRBV7-9	TRBJ2-3	TRBD1	TGTGCCAGCAGCGATCCCCGGACAGGAGAATTCCCAGATACGCAGTATTTT	CASSDPRTGEFPDTQYF
NA	TRBV6-6	TRBJ2-7	NA	TGTGCCAGCAGTACGCTGGGAGGAGACGGCGAGCAGTACTTC	CASSTLGGDGEQYF
NA	TRBV27	TRBJ2-3	NA	TGTGCCAGCAGTTTATCTCATACAGATACGCAGTATTTT	CASSLSHTDTQYF
NA	TRBV5-6	TRBJ2-3	NA	TGTGCCAGCAGCCCCCTTTTCACAGATACGCAGTATTTT	CASSPLFTDTQYF
NA	TRBV25-1	TRBJ2-3	NA	TGTGCCAGCAGTGGGTTCGATACGCAGTATTTT	CASSGFDTQYF
NA	TRBV10-3	TRBJ1-1	NA	TGTGCCATCAGTGAGGCCCTCTGGGGTGAAGCTTTCTTT	CAISEALWGEAFF
NA	TRBV21-1	TRBJ2-7	NA	TGTGCCAGCAGCTTCCCCACAGGGGTACCTACCTACGAGCAGTACTTC	CASSFPTGVPTYEQYF
NA	TRBV7-3	TRBJ2-2	NA	TGTGCCAGCAGCTTATCCCCAAACTCGGGAGATGACGGGGAGCTGTTTTTT	CASSLSPNSGDDGELFF
few	TRBV19	TRBJ1-4	NA	TGTGCCAGTAGTTACGGGACACGAGATGAAAAACTGTTTTTT	CASSYGTRDEKLFF
NA	TRBV7-8	TRBJ2-3	NA	TGTGCCAGCAGCTCCGGGACTTATACGCAGTATTTT	CASSSGTYTQYF